This T cell receptor beta chain was sequenced in a study of blood T cell repertoires in COVID-19. Clones were read by immunoSEQ multiplex PCR, and TCRdb kept only the in-frame ones, dropping some. The sample shows 350,000 to 450,000 clones, approximately 89% of them seen only once. This CDR3 region has 15 residues. Germline values: CDR1 SEHNR, CDR2 FQNEAQ (reference sequence). V was trimmed by 4 bases and J by 1 base, leaving 14 bases between them. V gene TRBV7-9 combines with J gene TRBJ2-7; weak D call: TRBD1 (6 bases). Material for sequencing was PBMCs or T cells enriched from blood (not recorded which). This TCR was sampled from a woman between 35 and 50 years old who had been exposed to COVID-19. CDR3 loop: CASSSPEGVSYEQYF. CDR3 nucleotides: TGTGCCAGCAGCTCCCCCGAGGGGGTATCCTACGAGCAGTACTTC.